The 20 T cell receptor beta chains below come from one sample, sequenced in a study of blood T cell repertoires in COVID-19. Assay: immunoSEQ multiplex PCR; the TCRdb copy retains only in-frame clones and omits some. The sample shows some 42,000 clones, roughly 93% of them seen only once. The sample consisted of peripheral blood. The receptor set was obtained from a man aged 50-59 years with active COVID-19.

The V gene is TRBV2, the J gene TRBJ2-5; the match to TRBD1 covers 10 bases. The germline V gene encodes CDR1 SNHLY and CDR2 FYNNEI. The J segment lost 2 bases and the V segment lost 6 bases, leaving 6 bases of the junction unmatched. This CDR3 contains 15 residues. CDR3 protein: CASRFRDRGQETQYF. The CDR3 coding sequence is TGTGCCAGCAGGTTTCGGGACAGGGGTCAAGAGACCCAGTACTTC.

The chain uses TRBV5-1 and TRBJ2-7; 9 nucleotides match TRBD2. Germline CDR1 reads SGHRS; CDR2 reads YFSETQ. V dropped 7 bases and J dropped 3; count of bases not matched to a gene: 8. The CDR3 has 14 amino acids. CDR3 region: CASRREGSNYEQYF. The CDR3 DNA is TGCGCCAGCCGGCGGGAGGGGAGTAACTACGAGCAGTACTTC. The whole variable domain, filled in from reference TRBV5-1 and TRBJ2-7, reads KAGVTQTPRYLIKTRGQQVTLSCSPISGHRSVSWYQQTPGQGLQFLFEYFSETQRNKGNFPGRFSGRQFSNSRSEMNVSTLELGDSALYLCASRREGSNYEQYFGPGTRLTVT.

In its sample, this clone was seen a few times. The rearrangement links TRBV5-5 to TRBJ1-1; D is ambiguous. V dropped 4 bases and J dropped 1 base, with 8 bases sitting between them. This CDR3 is 13 amino acids long. CDR1 is SGHKS, CDR2 YYEKEE, per germline (reference sequence). The CDR3 nucleotides read TGTGCCAGCAGCGCGGAGAAGAACACTGAAGCTTTCTTT. Its translation is CASSAEKNTEAFF.

V usage is TRBV4-1 and J usage is TRBJ2-1; 8 nucleotides agree with TRBD1. The CDR3 spans 16 residues. CDR1 and CDR2 from the germline V gene are MGHRA and YSYEKL. The V and J ends lost 1 base and 6 bases, in that order; junction bases with no gene match: 8. As DNA, the CDR3 is TGCGCCAGCAGCCAAGTTGGGGGAACAGGGGGCAATGAGCAGTTCTTC. Translated: CASSQVGGTGGNEQFF.

The CDR3 loop is CASSQDGTATGNTIYF. The CDR3 DNA is TGTGCCAGCAGCCAAGACGGGACAGCTACTGGAAACACCATATATTTT. The genes are TRBV3-1 (or the pseudogene TRBV3-2) and TRBJ1-3, with 7 bases lining up with TRBD1. Losses at the gene ends were 0 bases for V and 2 bases for J; bases not matched to a gene: 4. The germline CDR1 and CDR2 sequences are LGHDT and YNNKEL (reference sequence). The CDR3 contains 16 residues.

This clone was seen more than once but under ten times. The chain links TRBV29-1 to TRBJ2-5; tentatively, D is TRBD1 (6 bases). This CDR3 contains 15 residues. Trimming took 1 base from V and 5 from J, leaving 17 bases between them. Germline CDR1 reads SQVTM; CDR2 reads ANQGSEA. Written as DNA, the CDR3 is TGCAGCGTTGAAGGGACCTACAGGGATTTGGAGACCCAGTACTTC. It translates to CSVEGTYRDLETQYF.

The chain joins TRBV5-1 to TRBJ1-5, with D uncertain. Trimming took 0 bases from V and 6 from J, leaving 7 bases between them. This CDR3 has 13 residues. The germline V gene has CDR1 SGHRS and CDR2 YFSETQ. The CDR3: CASSLGSGQPQHF. The CDR3 DNA follows: TGCGCCAGCAGCTTGGGATCGGGTCAGCCCCAGCATTTT.

The gene calls are TRBV19 and TRBJ2-1, with 10 bases identical to TRBD2. The CDR3 sequence is 16 residues long. Losses at the gene ends were 4 bases for V and 2 bases for J; bases not matched to a gene: 5. Germline CDR1 and CDR2: LNHDA and SQIVND (reference sequence). The CDR3 DNA sequence: TGTGCCAGTAGTACGGGAGCGGGAGGGCCCTACAATGAGCAGTTCTTC. It codes for CASSTGAGGPYNEQFF.

In regard to this clone: At one of its ends the junction is not consistent with the germline gene, which may arise from a read error. The chain joins TRBV5-1 to TRBJ1-3, with D possibly being TRBD1 (5 bases). Germline values: CDR1 SGHRS, CDR2 YFSETQ. The CDR3 contains 17 residues. The CDR3 DNA sequence: TGCGCCGGCAGCTTGGCCTCAGGAGGGGATACTGGAAACACCATATATTTT. It codes for CAGSLASGGDTGNTIYF.

The CDR3 nucleotides read TGCGCCAGCAGCTTGGGTCTGACAGGGTCGGACTATGGCTACACCTTC. Translated, it gives CASSLGLTGSDYGYTF. The chain links TRBV5-1 to TRBJ1-2, with TRBD1 matching over 7 bases. CDR3 size: 16 residues. J gave up 3 bases and V 0 bases, and 8 bases lay outside the gene matches. Germline assignment: CDR1 SGHRS and CDR2 YFSETQ.

The rearrangement uses TRBV28 and TRBJ2-4, with 7 bases aligning to TRBD1. CDR1 MDHEN and CDR2 SYDVKM come from the germline V gene. The length of the CDR3 is 16 residues. V shed 6 bases, J shed 0 bases, and the junction held 8 bases outside the gene matches. Written as DNA, the CDR3 is TGTGCCAGCAGCAAAGACAGGGAGAAAGCCAAAAACATTCAGTACTTC. Protein sequence: CASSKDREKAKNIQYF.

J is TRBJ1-1 and V is TRBV6-6; D possibly corresponds to TRBD1 (6 bases). Trimming took off 6 bases at V and 8 bases at J, with 13 bases between the two ends. In germline, CDR1 is MNHNY, CDR2 SVGAGI (reference sequence). CDR3 size: 12 residues. DNA for the CDR3: TGTGCCAGCAGCCATCTCCAGGGGGAAGCTTTCTTT. Translating it yields CASSHLQGEAFF.

This clone was detected once. The chain is built from TRBV27 and TRBJ1-2; the D gene is possibly TRBD1 (5 bases). Trimming took off 2 bases at V and 6 bases at J, with 13 bases between the two ends. This CDR3 contains 14 residues. Germline V gene lookup returns CDR1 MNHEY and CDR2 SMNVEV (reference sequence). The CDR3 sequence: CASSLSAGWDGYTF. The CDR3 nucleotides are TGTGCCAGCAGTTTAAGCGCAGGGTGGGATGGCTACACCTTC.

The chain couples TRBV5-5 to TRBJ2-1; 12 bases agree with TRBD2. The CDR3 consists of 17 residues. V gave up 4 bases and J gave up 8 bases; unmatched junction bases: 13. Looked up from germline, CDR1 is SGHKS and CDR2 is YYEKEE (reference sequence). The CDR3 region has the DNA TGTGCCAGCAGCCGGGGGGCTAGCGGGAGGGCCATCGATGAGCAGTTCTTC. Translating it yields CASSRGASGRAIDEQFF.

V gene TRBV7-3 combines with J gene TRBJ2-2; D is perhaps TRBD2 (5 bases). The V gene lost 5 bases and the J gene lost 0 bases, with 10 bases spanning the gap. Germline CDR1 is SGHTA and CDR2 is FQGTGA. This CDR3 has 15 amino acids. The DNA for the CDR3 is TGTGCCAGCAGCCCTAGCAGCGCGAACACCGGGGAGCTGTTTTTT. Protein sequence: CASSPSSANTGELFF. Supplemented by reference TRBV7-3 and TRBJ2-2, the full variable domain reads GAGVSQTPSNKVTEKGKYVELRCDPISGHTALYWYRQSLGQGPEFLIYFQGTGAADDSGLPNDRFFAVRPEGSVSTLKIQRTERGDSAVYLCASSPSSANTGELFFGEGSRLTVL.

V and J are TRBV9 and TRBJ2-5; possibly TRBD1 for D (6 bases). Germline V lookup: CDR1 SGDLS, CDR2 YYNGEE. The V and J ends lost 0 bases and 4 bases respectively, with 10 bases between them. This CDR3 is built from 14 residues. CDR3 sequence: CASSVAVGGETQYF. CDR3 DNA: TGTGCCAGCAGCGTAGCGGTAGGGGGAGAGACCCAGTACTTC.

The chain joins TRBV3-1 (or the pseudogene TRBV3-2) to TRBJ1-4; TRBD1 matches 9 bases. CDR1 is LGHDT, CDR2 YNNKEL, per germline (reference sequence). This CDR3 is built from 14 residues. V shed 2 bases and J 8 bases; nucleotides not matched to a gene: 3. CDR3 coding DNA: TGTGCCAGCAGCCAATCACAGGGGGCCGAAAAACTGTTTTTT. Protein product: CASSQSQGAEKLFF.

This clone was seen only once. The V gene is TRBV12-3 or TRBV12-4, the J gene TRBJ2-7, with D maybe TRBD2 (5 bases). The V gene lost 6 bases and the J gene lost 0 bases, with 6 bases spanning the gap. The length of the CDR3 is 12 residues. The CDR3 DNA is TGTGCCAGCAGCCGGGACTCCTACGAGCAGTACTTC. It is translated as CASSRDSYEQYF.

The genes are TRBV5-1 and TRBJ1-4; D unresolved. Germline CDR1 and CDR2: SGHRS and YFSETQ. CDR3 length equals 17 residues. V lost 0 bases and J lost 7, with 19 bases in between. The CDR3 nucleotides read TGCGCCAGCAGCTTGGCCGACCTGCGTCAGCCAGGTGAAAAACTGTTTTTT. It specifies CASSLADLRQPGEKLFF.

The genes are TRBV27 and TRBJ2-1, with 11 bases identical to TRBD1. The CDR3 has 16 amino acids. Losses at the gene ends were 3 bases for V and 7 bases for J; bases not matched to a gene: 8. CDR1 is MNHEY and CDR2 is SMNVEV in the germline V gene (reference sequence). The CDR3 is CASSFLRDRGSNEQFF. The CDR3 bases are TGTGCCAGCAGTTTTCTCCGGGACAGGGGGTCAAATGAGCAGTTCTTC.